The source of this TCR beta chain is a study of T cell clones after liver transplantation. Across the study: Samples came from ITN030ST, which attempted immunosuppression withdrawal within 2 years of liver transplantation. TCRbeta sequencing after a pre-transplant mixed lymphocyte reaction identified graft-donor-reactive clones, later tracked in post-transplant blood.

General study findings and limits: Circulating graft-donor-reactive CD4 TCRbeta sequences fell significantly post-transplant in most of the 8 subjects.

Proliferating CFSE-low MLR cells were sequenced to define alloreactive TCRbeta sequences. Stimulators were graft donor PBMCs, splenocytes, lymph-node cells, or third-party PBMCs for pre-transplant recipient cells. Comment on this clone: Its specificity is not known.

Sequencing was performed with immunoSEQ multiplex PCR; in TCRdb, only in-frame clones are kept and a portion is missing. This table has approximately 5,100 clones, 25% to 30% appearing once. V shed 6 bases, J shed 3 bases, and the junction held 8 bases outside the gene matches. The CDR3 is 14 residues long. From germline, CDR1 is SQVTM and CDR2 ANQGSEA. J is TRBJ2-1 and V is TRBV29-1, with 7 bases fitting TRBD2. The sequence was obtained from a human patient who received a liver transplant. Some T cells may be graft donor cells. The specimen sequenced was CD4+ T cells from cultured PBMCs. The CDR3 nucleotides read TGCAGCGTCCCAGATCAGCGGGACTACAATGAGCAGTTCTTC. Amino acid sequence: CSVPDQRDYNEQFF.